This is a list of T cell receptor beta chains from one sample in a study of blood T cells in healthy people across ages. TCRdb re-analysed the 5' RACE reads in MiXCR, keeping a single row per CDR3 protein. This sample yields about a million distinct CDR3 sequences, of which roughly 51% are seen a single time; 20% to 25% belongs to the top ten. What was sequenced was blood. All receptors derive from a woman aged 60-70 years in good health. CDR3s leave out the opening cysteine and the closing phenylalanine or tryptophan. Clone size is given for some rows only: seen once, a few or many times, or a class if the clone is expanded.

. 11 TRBJ2-1 TRBV9 ASSVWVYNEQF
many 12 TRBJ2-5 TRBV7-2 ASSPDPDSLNLY
few 10 TRBJ2-1 TRBV5-5 ASSFLTYEQF
few 10 TRBJ2-3 TRBV20-1 SASQGTDTQY
few 13 TRBJ2-5 TRBV7-3 ASSRTTNRGHEQY
. 13 TRBJ1-5 TRBV3-1 ASSPQGVGNQPQH
. 12 TRBJ2-7 TRBV7-9 ASSSGTLRDEQY
. 13 TRBJ2-2 TRBV15 ATSVPLASSGELF
. 13 TRBJ2-4 TRBV4-1 ASSLSHLAKNIQY
. 17 TRBJ2-4 TRBV20-1 SARPGGTSTPVAKNIQY
few 12 . TRBV28 ASSFPGTTYEQY
. 12 TRBJ1-2 TRBV28 ASSPPGQAYGYT
. 12 TRBJ2-7 TRBV3-1 ASSHLQASYEQY
. 9 TRBJ1-2 TRBV7-8 ASSFGRSYT